This TCR beta chain was captured in a study of T-cell reconstitution after alpha-beta-depleted transplantation in children. This clonotype was detected ten times or more. CDR1 SGHDT and CDR2 YYEEEE come from the germline V gene. This CDR3 has 17 residues. Deletions cut 1 base from V and 6 bases from J, with 17 bases between. Unique molecular identifiers featured in how the TCRbeta library was prepared. Each CDR3 protein gets one entry after TCRdb re-called the PCR reads with MiXCR. This table holds about 70,000 distinct CDR3 sequences, roughly a tenth found once. The TCR comes from a boy younger than 18 with acute myeloid leukemia, due to receive a stem cell transplant. The source material was PBMCs, sampled before TCRalphabeta/CD19-depleted stem cell transplant. This chain uses TRBV5-6 with TRBJ1-6; TRBD1 is a possible D gene (5 bases). CDR3 loop: CASSLSSATVRNSPLHF. In nucleotides, the CDR3 is TGTGCCAGCAGCTTGTCATCCGCGACAGTACGTAATTCACCCCTCCACTTT.